Described below is a single T cell receptor beta chain sequence and its context. The antigen is unknown. This sample stems from a study of tumor-infiltrating lymphocytes in localized non-small cell lung cancer. Study summary: Resected tumor was paired with non-adjacent uninvolved lung from the same patient. Whole-study results and caveats: Not all patients were TCR sequenced, owing to tissue quantity. Tumor T-cell fraction was not associated with recurrence-free survival. TCRbeta sequencing showed higher T cell infiltration in tumors than uninvolved lung.

The CDR3 is 15 amino acids. Germline CDR1 SEHNR, CDR2 FQNEAQ (reference sequence). V lost 1 base, J lost 4 bases, and 13 bases lay in between. Generated by immunoSEQ multiplex PCR, the TCRdb table keeps only in-frame clones and is missing some. Found here are about 14,000 clones, about four fifths of them singletons; the top ten hold 2.5% to 3%. The sequenced sample consisted of lung tumor tissue. This chain uses TRBV7-9 with TRBJ1-1; tentatively, D is TRBD1 (6 bases). The sequence derives from a human donor with non-small cell lung cancer. CDR3 bases: TGTGCCAGCAGCTTAGTTCTAGGGGGAAGCACTGAAGCTTTCTTT. The encoded protein is CASSLVLGGSTEAFF.